The 23 T cell receptor beta chains below come from one sample, sequenced in a study of blood T cells in healthy people across ages (dated by TCRdb to between 2014 and 2017). Preparation of the library involved 5' RACE. Instrument used: Illumina HiSeq 2500. A second PCR of roughly 7 to 12 cycles was performed with a sample-barcoded 5' primer and a J-beta primer mix. TCRdb itself trimmed the public reads at Q25 with fastp, ran MiXCR and retained productive beta chains. Each entry is one CDR3 protein sequence, shown with its most common DNA and genes. Present in this sample are about 780,000 distinct CDR3 sequences, roughly 24% of which were seen just once. The top ten hold 3% of the sample. The sample also formed part of further work on T cells of mothers and their children.

The sample was blood. These receptors all come from a boy aged 5-17 years in good health.

The CDR3 region is CASSRATGTAFGYGYTF. DNA of the CDR3: TGTGCCAGCAGCCGAGCCACCGGGACAGCCTTTGGATATGGCTACACCTTC. The chain uses TRBV12-3 or TRBV12-4 and TRBJ1-2, with 7 bases aligning to TRBD1. The trim removed 6 bases at V and 5 bases at J, leaving 18 bases unmatched. CDR3 length equals 17 residues.

As for this clonotype: The junction shows a germline mismatch at one end, possibly a read error. The rearrangement links TRBV9 to TRBJ2-3; the D is unclear. The CDR3 loop spans 15 amino acids. Germline-derived CDR1 and CDR2 are SGDLS and YYNGEE. The CDR3 loop is CAGSVESRSTDTQYF. In nucleotides, the CDR3 is TGTGCCGGCAGCGTAGAAAGTAGGAGCACAGATACGCAGTATTTT.

The V call is TRBV7-2, the J call TRBJ2-5, with D perhaps matching TRBD2 (5 bases). CDR1 and CDR2 from the germline V gene are SGHTA and FQGNSA. V was trimmed by 4 bases and J by 2 bases, leaving 11 bases between them. This CDR3 has 14 residues. The CDR3 nucleotides are TGTGCCAGCAGCTCCGGAGGCCTACAAGAGACCCAGTACTTC. Its protein is CASSSGGLQETQYF.

Concerning this clonotype itself: The CDR3 ends on some other residue instead of the conserved phenylalanine or tryptophan, so this is likely a read error. The V call is TRBV25-1, the J call TRBJ2-6; no clear D gene. Trimming removed 3 bases from V and 4 bases from J, with 4 bases in between. Germline V gives CDR1 MGHDK, CDR2 SYGVNS. The CDR3 extends over 13 amino acids. This CDR3 reads CASSEGGANVLTS. In nucleotides, the CDR3 is TGTGCCAGCAGTGAGGGCGGGGCCAACGTCCTGACTTCC.

This clonotype appeared a few times. The chain links TRBV12-3 or TRBV12-4 to TRBJ1-6, with D tentatively TRBD1 (6 bases). V was clipped by 5 bases and J by 4 bases, with 18 bases between them. CDR3 length equals 17 residues. In DNA form, the CDR3 reads TGTGCCAGCAGTCGGGACAACTCAAACCGTTATAATTCACCCCTCCACTTT. Its protein is CASSRDNSNRYNSPLHF.

The J gene is TRBJ2-2, the V gene TRBV12-3 or TRBV12-4; TRBD1 aligns across 7 bases. The CDR3 covers 15 residues. Trimming at V came to 8 bases and at J to 6 bases, leaving 12 bases not matched to a gene. In DNA form, the CDR3 reads TGTGCCAGCTTCACCTCCTGGACAGGCCCCGGGGAGCTGTTTTTT. Translation gives CASFTSWTGPGELFF.

This clonotype has more than one count but fewer than ten. The chain employs TRBV29-1 and TRBJ2-6; the D gene could be TRBD1 or TRBD2 (5 bases each). The CDR3 covers 15 residues. The germline gives CDR1 SQVTM, CDR2 ANQGSEA. The germline V and J ends were trimmed by 1 base and 4 bases, with 11 bases remaining between them. The CDR3 DNA follows: TGCAGCGTTGAAGTTGGGGGAACAGGGGCCAACGTCCTGACTTTC. Encoded protein: CSVEVGGTGANVLTF.

This clonotype was detected only a few times. The V call is TRBV2, the J call TRBJ1-1; D gene unclear. Per the germline V gene, CDR1 is SNHLY and CDR2 is FYNNEI. This CDR3 has 14 residues. Trimming removed 2 bases at V and 4 bases at J, with 11 bases between. The CDR3 reads CASSEPPMSTEAFF. As DNA, the CDR3 is TGTGCCAGCAGTGAACCTCCGATGTCCACTGAAGCTTTCTTT.

This clonotype was picked up many times. The chain links TRBV28 to TRBJ2-7; 9 bases align to TRBD1. The CDR3 runs to 15 residues. The germline V gene has CDR1 MDHEN and CDR2 SYDVKM. V trimming: 5 bases; J trimming: 6 bases; junction bases outside the gene matches: 11. Written as DNA, the CDR3 is TGTGCCAGCAGTCCCCGCACAGGGGGCGCGGCCGAGCAGTACTTC. This translates into CASSPRTGGAAEQYF.

This clonotype came up a few times. The chain couples TRBV6-4 to TRBJ2-6; D call uncertain. V was cut by 0 bases and J by 1 base, with 4 bases left in between. From germline, CDR1 is MRHNA and CDR2 SNTAGT. CDR3 length: 15 amino acids. The CDR3 nucleotides are TGTGCCAGCAGTGACTCAGGATCTGGGGCCAACGTCCTGACTTTC. It encodes CASSDSGSGANVLTF.

V and J are TRBV12-3 or TRBV12-4 and TRBJ1-1; TRBD1 might be the D (5 bases). The CDR3 loop spans 14 amino acids. The V end was cut by 5 bases, the J end by 1 base, with 11 bases between. The CDR3 nucleotides are TGTGCCAGCAGTGCCGGACACTGGAACACTGAAGCTTTCTTT. Its translation: CASSAGHWNTEAFF.

This rearrangement joins TRBV6-6 to TRBJ2-6; no reliable D call. The CDR3 extends over 14 amino acids. Germline CDR1 reads MNHNY; CDR2 reads SVGAGI (reference sequence). V lost 2 bases, J lost 5 bases, and 7 bases lay in between. The chain's CDR3 is CASSYTDRANVLTF. The CDR3 DNA reads as TGTGCCAGCAGTTACACCGACAGGGCCAACGTCCTGACTTTC.

Note on this clonotype: At one end the junction does not follow the germline gene, possibly because of a read error. The CDR3 DNA is TGTGCCAGCTGCTTAGGGGTAGGGAGTTACAATAAGCAGTTCTTC. It is translated as CASCLGVGSYNKQFF. The rearrangement uses TRBV7-2 and TRBJ2-5; D tentatively reads TRBD1 or TRBD2 (5 bases each). TRBJ2-1 explains the end of the DNA better; the J call may be wrong. The germline V gene encodes CDR1 SGHTA and CDR2 FQGNSA. The CDR3 consists of 15 residues.

V usage is TRBV12-3 or TRBV12-4 and J usage is TRBJ2-1; D uncertain. V gave up 3 bases and J gave up 3 bases, with 6 bases separating them. This CDR3 is 13 amino acids long. CDR3 amino acids: CASSLDDYNEQFF. For the CDR3, the DNA is TGTGCCAGCAGTTTGGACGACTACAATGAGCAGTTCTTC.

This clonotype occurred a few times. The chain joins TRBV12-5 to TRBJ2-1; 7 nucleotides line up with TRBD1. CDR3 length equals 15 residues. Germline CDR1 and CDR2: LGHNT and FRNRAP. Losses at the gene ends were 0 bases for V and 4 bases for J; bases not matched to a gene: 3. CDR3 sequence: CASGLVQGRYNEQFF. In nucleotides, the CDR3 is TGTGCTAGTGGTTTGGTACAGGGGAGATACAATGAGCAGTTCTTC.

This rearrangement joins TRBV6-1 to TRBJ2-5; tentatively, D is TRBD1 (6 bases). Germline CDR1 is MNHNS and CDR2 is SASEGT. V lost 2 bases, J lost 4 bases, and 11 bases lay in between. CDR3 length equals 14 residues. CDR3 coding DNA: TGTGCCAGCAGTGAACGGGCAGGGGCAGAGACCCAGTACTTC. Translation: CASSERAGAETQYF.

The chain recombines TRBV24-1 with TRBJ2-3; 7 bases fit TRBD1. Germline-derived CDR1 and CDR2 are KGHDR and SFDVKD. The CDR3 length is 15 residues. V was pared by 10 bases and J by 2 bases, with 11 bases of the junction left unmatched. In DNA, the CDR3 is TGTGCCACTGCCGACCGGGACAGATCCACAGATACGCAGTATTTT. Translation gives CATADRDRSTDTQYF.

The chain links TRBV3-1 to TRBJ2-1, with TRBD2 matching 11 bases. The V gene's germline CDR1 is LGHDT and CDR2 YNNKEL (reference sequence). The junction had 7 bases not matched to a gene; V was cut back by 3 bases and J by 3 bases. This CDR3 is 17 amino acids long. CDR3 in amino acids: CASSHLAGGPYYNEQFF. CDR3 nucleotide sequence: TGTGCCAGCAGCCATCTAGCGGGGGGACCCTACTACAATGAGCAGTTCTTC.

The V gene is TRBV10-3, the J gene TRBJ2-5; unclear D gene. Trimming removed 3 bases from V and 3 bases from J, with 14 bases in between. The CDR3 is 15 residues long. Germline V gene sequence: CDR1 ENHRY, CDR2 SYGVKD. CDR3: CAISESSVGKETQYF. The CDR3, as DNA: TGTGCCATCAGTGAATCCAGTGTGGGCAAAGAGACCCAGTACTTC.

The V gene is TRBV11-1, the J gene TRBJ1-1; 7 nucleotides agree with TRBD1. CDR3 length: 15 residues. V was pared by 1 base and J by 5 bases, with 7 bases of the junction left unmatched. The germline V gene encodes CDR1 SGHAT and CDR2 FQDESV (reference sequence). The CDR3 protein is CASSLEGAPGTEAFF. The CDR3 DNA sequence: TGTGCCAGCAGCTTAGAGGGGGCCCCCGGGACTGAAGCTTTCTTT.

In this sample, this clonotype turned up a few times. The chain combines TRBV9 with TRBJ2-1; the D call may be TRBD1 or TRBD2 (6 bases each). Deletions cut 4 bases from V and 2 bases from J, with 16 bases between. Germline V gene lookup returns CDR1 SGDLS and CDR2 YYNGEE. The CDR3 has 16 amino acids. The CDR3 DNA follows: TGTGCCAGCAGCCGCGACGGGGGCCAAACCTACAATGAGCAGTTCTTC. This encodes CASSRDGGQTYNEQFF. Supplemented by reference TRBV9 and TRBJ2-1, the full variable domain reads DSGVTQTPKHLITATGQRVTLRCSPRSGDLSVYWYQQSLDQGLQFLIQYYNGEERAKGNILERFSAQQFPDLHSELNLSSLELGDSALYFCASSRDGGQTYNEQFFGPGTRLTVL.

This clonotype has a handful of counts. The chain joins TRBV5-1 to TRBJ1-6, with D uncertain. The germline V and J ends were trimmed by 7 bases and 9 bases, with 17 bases remaining between them. The CDR3 has 14 residues. Germline CDR1 SGHRS, CDR2 YFSETQ. CDR3 region: CASAPRTPGSPLHF. The CDR3 DNA follows: TGCGCCAGCGCCCCCCGGACTCCAGGTTCACCCCTCCACTTT. Full variable domain (missing parts from reference TRBV5-1 and TRBJ1-6): KAGVTQTPRYLIKTRGQQVTLSCSPISGHRSVSWYQQTPGQGLQFLFEYFSETQRNKGNFPGRFSGRQFSNSRSEMNVSTLELGDSALYLCASAPRTPGSPLHFGNGTRLTVT.

V is TRBV30 and J is TRBJ2-5; unclear D gene. This CDR3 comprises 12 residues. From germline, CDR1 is GTSNPN and CDR2 SVGIG (reference sequence). The V gene lost 5 bases and the J gene lost 0 bases, with 7 bases spanning the gap. CDR3 protein: CAWGPHQETQYF. As DNA, the CDR3 is TGTGCCTGGGGTCCCCACCAAGAGACCCAGTACTTC.